These 32 T cell receptor beta chains were sequenced from one sample in a study of blood T cell repertoires in COVID-19. Clones were sequenced by immunoSEQ multiplex PCR, and TCRdb holds only the in-frame ones, with some missing. This sample carries some 100,000 clones, 85% of them seen once, and the ten largest clones take 13%. The specimen sequenced was peripheral blood. Source of these receptors: a man aged 45-60 years with active or convalescent COVID-19.

The CDR3 here is CASRVEGQSEKLFF. Here the CDR3 DNA reads TGCGCCAGCAGGGTGGAGGGGCAAAGTGAAAAACTGTTTTTT. The rearrangement joins TRBV5-1 to TRBJ1-4, with D perhaps TRBD1 (5 bases). V lost 5 bases and J lost 7, with 15 bases in between. This CDR3 comprises 14 residues. The germline V gene has CDR1 SGHRS and CDR2 YFSETQ.

The V gene is TRBV7-8, the J gene TRBJ2-7, with D perhaps matching TRBD2 (6 bases). This CDR3 contains 16 residues. Germline V gene lookup returns CDR1 SGHVS and CDR2 FQNEAQ. V lost 5 bases and J lost 5, with 22 bases in between. The CDR3 region has the DNA TGTGCCAGCAGCCAAGGCCTGACTAGAGACCTGGACGAGCAGTACTTC. Translated: CASSQGLTRDLDEQYF.

This rearrangement joins TRBV24-1 to TRBJ1-1; TRBD1 matches at 8 bases. The trim removed 7 bases at V and 3 bases at J, leaving 15 bases unmatched. CDR3 size: 17 residues. Germline CDR1 and CDR2: KGHDR and SFDVKD. CDR3 loop: CATSVDRGPASDTEAFF. The DNA of the CDR3 is TGTGCCACCAGCGTTGACAGGGGCCCAGCATCGGACACTGAAGCTTTCTTT.

The gene calls are TRBV24-1 and TRBJ2-1, with unresolved D. Trimming cost V 0 bases and J 2 bases, with 7 bases left between them. Per germline, CDR1 KGHDR and CDR2 SFDVKD. The CDR3 totals 15 residues. As DNA, the CDR3 is TGTGCCACCAGTGATTTGAACAGTCCCTACAATGAGCAGTTCTTC. Protein sequence: CATSDLNSPYNEQFF.

The V and J genes are TRBV18 and TRBJ2-5; a weak D match, TRBD2 (5 bases). Trimming stripped 6 bases from V and 1 base from J, with 9 bases between. This CDR3 has 13 amino acids. Looked up from germline, CDR1 is KGHSH and CDR2 is LQKENI. The CDR3, as DNA: TGTGCCAGCTCGTTAGCGATCCAAGAGACCCAGTACTTC. Amino acid sequence: CASSLAIQETQYF.

This chain joins TRBV20-1 and TRBJ2-3; D is unclear. CDR1 is DFQATT and CDR2 is SNEGSKA in the germline V gene (reference sequence). With 3 bases removed from V and 6 bases from J, the gap between germline ends came to 10 bases. The CDR3 contains 12 residues. CDR3: CSASDRVDTQYF. In DNA form, the CDR3 reads TGCAGTGCTAGTGATAGAGTCGATACGCAGTATTTT.

This chain uses TRBV7-3 with TRBJ2-1; D might be TRBD2 (5 bases). V was pared by 5 bases and J by 2 bases, with 7 bases between. Germline V CDR1 and CDR2: SGHTA, FQGTGA. The CDR3 runs to 13 residues. The CDR3 nucleotides are TGTGCCAGCAGCCCGGGAACCTACAATGAGCAGTTCTTC. This gives the protein CASSPGTYNEQFF.

CDR3 sequence: CASSTGTGLNAEQFF. The CDR3 coding sequence is TGTGCCAGTAGTACCGGGACAGGACTAAATGCTGAGCAGTTCTTC. The chain recombines TRBV19 with TRBJ2-1; the match to TRBD1 covers 8 bases. Germline lookup yields CDR1 LNHDA and CDR2 SQIVND (reference sequence). V dropped 4 bases and J dropped 9; count of bases not matched to a gene: 11. The CDR3 is made up of 15 amino acids. Filled out from reference TRBV19 and TRBJ2-1, the complete variable domain reads DGGITQSPKYLFRKEGQNVTLSCEQNLNHDAMYWYRQDPGQGLRLIYYSQIVNDFQKGDIAEGYSVSREKKESFPLTVTSAQKNPTAFYLCASSTGTGLNAEQFFGPGTRLTVL.

This sequence joins TRBV10-3 and TRBJ1-4; TRBD1 matches 9 bases. Looked up from germline, CDR1 is ENHRY and CDR2 is SYGVKD. CDR3 length equals 17 residues. Trimming removed 6 bases from V and 7 bases from J; junction bases left unmatched: 15. The CDR3 region is CAISAQGTGTGTEKLFF. CDR3 bases: TGTGCCATCAGCGCTCAAGGAACCGGGACAGGGACTGAAAAACTGTTTTTT.

This rearrangement joins TRBV5-8 to TRBJ1-6; TRBD1 aligns across 11 bases. V was clipped by 3 bases and J by 10 bases; unmatched bases: 6. CDR1 is SGHTS and CDR2 is YDEGEE in the germline V gene. The CDR3 spans 15 residues. The chain's CDR3 is CASSSGQGAPSPLHF. The DNA for the CDR3 is TGTGCCAGCAGCTCCGGACAGGGGGCCCCCTCACCCCTCCACTTT.

The chain couples TRBV27 to TRBJ2-7; TRBD2 matches 10 bases. The CDR3 spans 15 residues. Per the germline V gene, CDR1 is MNHEY and CDR2 is SMNVEV (reference sequence). V was clipped by 4 bases and J by 1 base; unmatched bases: 4. CDR3: CASSSGTSASYEQYF. CDR3 DNA: TGTGCCAGCAGTTCTGGGACTAGCGCTTCCTACGAGCAGTACTTC.

The rearrangement joins TRBV20-1 to TRBJ2-2; possibly TRBD2 for D (6 bases). This CDR3 has 14 amino acids. Trimming pared 3 bases from V and 2 bases from J, leaving 10 bases between. Germline CDR1 and CDR2: DFQATT and SNEGSKA (reference sequence). The CDR3 DNA follows: TGCAGTGCTAGTACTAGCCTCAACACCGGGGAGCTGTTTTTT. Protein: CSASTSLNTGELFF.

The V gene is TRBV13, the J gene TRBJ2-5, with 12 nucleotides matching TRBD2. From germline, CDR1 is PRHDT and CDR2 FYEKMQ (reference sequence). V dropped 4 bases and J dropped 2; count of bases not matched to a gene: 5. The CDR3 consists of 16 residues. The CDR3 nucleotides read TGTGCCAGCAGCTCGACTAGCGGGAGTGTTCAAGAGACCCAGTACTTC. Amino acids: CASSSTSGSVQETQYF.

The chain carries TRBV4-2 and TRBJ2-7; possible D gene TRBD2, 6 bases. Trimming removed 1 base at V and 2 bases at J, with 9 bases between. The CDR3 totals 14 residues. Germline CDR1 reads LGHNA; CDR2 reads YNFKEQ. The CDR3 DNA is TGTGCCAGCAGCCAAGTAGCGGAGCCCTACGAGCAGTACTTC. Protein sequence: CASSQVAEPYEQYF.

This clone appeared once. The chain carries TRBV29-1 and TRBJ2-1, with D possibly being TRBD1 (6 bases). V was trimmed by 2 bases and J by 8 bases, leaving 16 bases between them. The germline V gene encodes CDR1 SQVTM and CDR2 ANQGSEA. This CDR3 contains 14 residues. In DNA, the CDR3 is TGCAGCGTTGAAATTGGACAGTCCGTCGATGAGCAGTTCTTC. Translation gives CSVEIGQSVDEQFF.

The chain has TRBV7-9 and TRBJ2-1, with 12 bases lining up with TRBD2. Germline CDR1 is SEHNR and CDR2 is FQNEAQ (reference sequence). Losses at the gene ends were 7 bases for V and 4 bases for J; bases not matched to a gene: 11. The CDR3 length is 17 residues. The DNA of the CDR3 is TGTGCCAGCACGGCTAGCGGGAGGGGTCTTGGGTACAATGAGCAGTTCTTC. This translates into CASTASGRGLGYNEQFF.

This clone was observed a few times. The V and J genes are TRBV19 and TRBJ2-7, with D uncertain. The CDR3 is made up of 14 amino acids. V lost 2 bases and J lost 2, with 10 bases in between. Per the germline V gene, CDR1 is LNHDA and CDR2 is SQIVND (reference sequence). The CDR3 DNA is TGTGCCAGTAGTATAAGCAGGTACCCCTACGAGCAGTACTTC. Its protein is CASSISRYPYEQYF.

The rearrangement links TRBV2 to TRBJ2-1; D call uncertain. The germline CDR1 and CDR2 sequences are SNHLY and FYNNEI. V lost 2 bases and J lost 8, with 7 bases in between. This CDR3 spans 12 amino acids. The CDR3 DNA sequence: TGTGCCAGCAGTGAAATCCGGGATGAGCAGTTCTTC. Translated: CASSEIRDEQFF.

This clone has a handful of counts. The chain employs TRBV5-1 and TRBJ2-1; 10 bases match TRBD1. Trimming took 5 bases from V and 9 from J; bases not matched to a gene: 11. Per germline, CDR1 SGHRS and CDR2 YFSETQ. The CDR3 totals 15 residues. The CDR3 here is CASSLPGQGHPEQFF. DNA of the CDR3: TGCGCCAGCAGTTTACCGGGACAGGGGCATCCTGAGCAGTTCTTC.

The genes are TRBV24-1 and TRBJ2-7; tentative D call: TRBD1 (6 bases). Germline loops: CDR1 KGHDR, CDR2 SFDVKD. The CDR3 loop spans 13 amino acids. V shed 4 bases and J shed 1 base, with 7 bases lying between them. CDR3 loop: CATSETGSYEQYF. The CDR3 DNA reads TGTGCCACCAGTGAAACAGGGTCCTACGAGCAGTACTTC.

This rearrangement joins TRBV24-1 to TRBJ1-2; D may be TRBD1 (6 bases). The germline gives CDR1 KGHDR, CDR2 SFDVKD. V gave up 4 bases and J gave up 4 bases, with 15 bases separating them. This CDR3 region has 15 residues. The chain's CDR3 is CATSDPSQGSYGYTF. For the CDR3, the DNA is TGTGCCACCAGTGACCCGTCCCAGGGGAGCTATGGCTACACCTTC.

This chain connects TRBV4-1 to TRBJ1-5; TRBD1 matches 8 bases. The junction had 9 bases not matched to a gene; V was cut back by 0 bases and J by 2 bases. This CDR3 is 18 amino acids long. Germline-derived CDR1 and CDR2 are MGHRA and YSYEKL. The CDR3: CASSQDPTGAHGNQPQHF. CDR3 bases: TGCGCCAGCAGCCAAGATCCGACAGGGGCCCATGGCAATCAGCCCCAGCATTTT.

This clone was picked up one time. As DNA, the CDR3 is TGTGCCAGCAGTGAATTAGGGGATTCACCCCTCCACTTT. Encoded protein: CASSELGDSPLHF. The chain is built from TRBV6-1 and TRBJ1-6, with a possible D match to TRBD1 (5 bases). CDR3 size: 13 residues. Trimming left V 2 bases short and J 8 bases short, with 7 bases between. The germline CDR1 and CDR2 sequences are MNHNS and SASEGT.

The chain couples TRBV7-9 to TRBJ1-1; D gene uncertain. V dropped 1 base and J dropped 5 bases, with 11 bases sitting between them. Germline V gene sequence: CDR1 SEHNR, CDR2 FQNEAQ (reference sequence). CDR3 length: 14 residues. For the CDR3, the DNA is TGTGCCAGCAGCTTAGTCCGGGGAACGACTGAAGCTTTCTTT. Translation gives CASSLVRGTTEAFF.

Only a few counts were recorded for this clone. The V gene is TRBV5-6, the J gene TRBJ2-7, with 10 bases identical to TRBD1. The CDR3 contains 12 residues. The germline V gene has CDR1 SGHDT and CDR2 YYEEEE. With 0 bases clipped from V and 11 bases from J, the junction kept 2 bases outside the gene matches. CDR3 sequence: CASSLAGTGEYF. CDR3 bases: TGTGCCAGCAGCTTGGCCGGGACAGGGGAGTACTTC.

This chain links TRBV28 with TRBJ1-4; perhaps TRBD1 as D (5 bases). The germline V and J ends were trimmed by 4 bases and 7 bases, with 13 bases remaining between them. The germline gives CDR1 MDHEN, CDR2 SYDVKM. The CDR3 covers 14 residues. CDR3 nucleotides: TGTGCCAGCAGTTCGGGTGGAAGGGGTGAAAAACTGTTTTTT. This translates into CASSSGGRGEKLFF.

The DNA of the CDR3 is TGTGCCAGCAGCTTTCTTACTACCAGGGCTGAGCAGTTCTTC. This translates into CASSFLTTRAEQFF. The gene calls are TRBV11-2 and TRBJ2-1; weak D call: TRBD1 (5 bases). Between the trimmed V and J ends, which lost 3 bases and 9 bases, there was a span of 15 bases. The CDR3 is made up of 14 amino acids. Germline assignment: CDR1 SGHAT and CDR2 FQNNGV.

This clone was seen more than once but under ten times. V and J are TRBV18 and TRBJ1-1; 11 bases agree with TRBD1. Per germline, CDR1 KGHSH and CDR2 LQKENI. The CDR3 totals 13 residues. V trimming: 4 bases; J trimming: 5 bases; junction bases outside the gene matches: 0. The CDR3 DNA is TGTGCCAGCTCACGGGACAGGGGGACTGAAGCTTTCTTT. Protein: CASSRDRGTEAFF.

This chain joins TRBV7-9 and TRBJ1-4, with D possibly matching TRBD1 (6 bases). This CDR3 spans 16 amino acids. Germline CDR1 reads SEHNR; CDR2 reads FQNEAQ (reference sequence). Trimming removed 0 bases from V and 8 bases from J, with 16 bases in between. The CDR3 region has the DNA TGTGCCAGCAGCTTAGCGGTGACAGGAGGAGGAGAAAAACTGTTTTTT. This gives the protein CASSLAVTGGGEKLFF.

The chain has TRBV6-5 and TRBJ1-3; D is possibly TRBD1 (6 bases). With 4 bases removed from V and 4 bases from J, the gap between germline ends came to 14 bases. The CDR3 has 15 residues. Germline V gene data show CDR1 as MNHEY and CDR2 as SVGAGI. The CDR3 nucleotides read TGTGCCAGCAGTTCTTCAGGGGTGAGGGGAAACACCATATATTTT. Translating it yields CASSSSGVRGNTIYF.

The V and J genes are TRBV3-1 (or the pseudogene TRBV3-2) and TRBJ1-2; TRBD1 is a possible D gene (5 bases). The CDR3 totals 13 residues. Trimming shortened V by 3 bases and J by 3 bases, and 8 bases separated the two germline ends. The germline gives CDR1 LGHDT, CDR2 YNNKEL (reference sequence). The chain's CDR3 is CASSQGLDYGYTF. The DNA of the CDR3 is TGTGCCAGCAGCCAGGGACTGGACTATGGCTACACCTTC.

The chain uses TRBV5-4 and TRBJ2-1; D is possibly TRBD2 (6 bases). V shed 1 base and J shed 5 bases, with 13 bases lying between them. The germline V gene encodes CDR1 SGHNT and CDR2 YYREEE (reference sequence). The CDR3 totals 15 residues. Here the CDR3 reads CASSLKTGAHNEQFF. CDR3 nucleotide sequence: TGTGCCAGCAGCTTGAAGACGGGAGCGCACAATGAGCAGTTCTTC.